The present TCR beta chain was sequenced within a study of patients and donors after allogeneic stem cell transplantation. TCRdb redid the calling of the RT-PCR reads with MiXCR, one entry per CDR3 protein. This table has 400,000 to 500,000 distinct CDR3 sequences, roughly 16% appearing once. Trimming at V came to 1 base and at J to 4 bases, leaving 6 bases not matched to a gene. In germline, CDR1 is LGHNA, CDR2 YNFKEQ. The CDR3 extends over 16 amino acids. The genes are TRBV4-2 and TRBJ2-5; TRBD1 aligns across 10 bases. Sequenced: blood, either unsorted or a sorted T cell fraction (not recorded which). The TCR sequence derives from a human donor who was either an allogeneic HSCT recipient or a stem cell or donor lymphocyte infusion donor (not recorded which). It is not recorded whose cells these are; they may come from a transplant donor. This CDR3 is CASSQAPGTGVETQYF. CDR3 coding DNA: TGTGCCAGCAGCCAAGCCCCCGGGACAGGGGTAGAGACCCAGTACTTC.